This TCR beta chain was retrieved from a study of shared clonotypes between healthy human individuals. Clones were read by immunoSEQ multiplex PCR, and TCRdb kept only the in-frame ones, dropping some. The profile shows over a million clones, roughly 74% of them singletons. Donation came from healthy HIV-negative adults that had no recent acute infections or vaccinations. Only Caucasian adults living in Nashville, Tennessee served as donors. General study results and limits: The genetic and exposure-history diversity represented was limited by few donors. Relative to clonotypes present in all four donors, those not shared had lower generation probabilities.

Germline trimming cut 4 bases from V and 5 bases from J; bases unmatched to any gene: 6. This CDR3 is built from 14 residues. Germline V gives CDR1 SGHDN, CDR2 FVKESK. With regard to this clone: Its target is not known.

The chain has TRBV14 and TRBJ2-5, with TRBD1 matching 8 bases. Input material: memory CD4+ T cells from PBMCs. The sample's subset: CD45RA-negative fraction. This clonotype was sampled from a man between 18 and 35 years old in good health. Some clones in this sample may be carry-over from other donors' samples. The CDR3 region has the DNA TGTGCCAGCAGCCGGGGGACAGGATGGGAGACCCAGTACTTC. Protein sequence: CASSRGTGWETQYF.